The 5 T cell receptor beta chains below come from one sample, sequenced in a study of blood T cell repertoires in COVID-19. Clones were sequenced by immunoSEQ multiplex PCR, and TCRdb holds only the in-frame ones, with some missing. The sample consists of some 190,000 clones, 65% to 80% of them appearing once. The specimen was peripheral blood. These receptor sequences come from a woman between 50 and 59 years old with acute or convalescent COVID-19.

V gene TRBV5-1 combines with J gene TRBJ2-2; 7 bases align to TRBD2. Germline assignment: CDR1 SGHRS and CDR2 YFSETQ. The CDR3 length is 18 residues. With 1 base clipped from V and 2 bases from J, the junction kept 11 bases outside the gene matches. CDR3 region: CASSLRVGRLANTGELFF. The CDR3 DNA is TGCGCCAGCAGCTTGCGTGTGGGTCGACTAGCTAACACCGGGGAGCTGTTTTTT.

Written as DNA, the CDR3 is TGTGCCAGCAGCGTGGGGCATACCACTGAAGCTTTCTTT. It translates to CASSVGHTTEAFF. V and J are TRBV9 and TRBJ1-1; tentative D call: TRBD1 (5 bases). CDR3 size: 13 residues. Trimming cost V 2 bases and J 4 bases, with 9 bases left between them. Looked up from germline, CDR1 is SGDLS and CDR2 is YYNGEE.

The chain uses TRBV27 and TRBJ2-7, with a tentative D call TRBD2 (5 bases). Germline loops: CDR1 MNHEY, CDR2 SMNVEV (reference sequence). The V end was cut by 2 bases, the J end by 5 bases, with 10 bases between. The CDR3 is made up of 13 amino acids. The CDR3 is CASSLNWRNEQYF. Here the CDR3 DNA reads TGTGCCAGCAGTTTAAACTGGAGGAACGAGCAGTACTTC.

V usage is TRBV28 and J usage is TRBJ2-1; 8 nucleotides match TRBD2. The CDR3 contains 15 residues. With V trimmed by 8 bases and J by 2 bases, 8 bases remained unmatched. Per germline, CDR1 MDHEN and CDR2 SYDVKM. The CDR3 spells CASGSGTMPYNEQFF. The CDR3 bases are TGTGCCAGCGGTAGCGGGACCATGCCCTACAATGAGCAGTTCTTC.

The chain has TRBV28 and TRBJ1-4; D possibly corresponds to TRBD1 (5 bases). This CDR3 has 15 amino acids. Germline V CDR1 and CDR2: MDHEN, SYDVKM. V was clipped by 3 bases and J by 3 bases, with 11 bases between them. The CDR3: CASSFSGVSNEKLFF. The CDR3 coding sequence is TGTGCCAGCAGTTTCTCGGGGGTCTCTAATGAAAAACTGTTTTTT.